What follows describes a single TCR beta chain. Trimming at V came to 4 bases and at J to 2 bases, leaving 9 bases not matched to a gene. The CDR3 runs 15 residues. Germline loops: CDR1 SGHDT, CDR2 YYEEEE. The data derive from a study of T cell changes during pregnancy in multiple sclerosis. TCRdb's table, derived via immunoSEQ multiplex PCR, lists solely in-frame clones and lacks some. Among some 27,000 clones listed, approximately 91% were seen once. The chain employs TRBV5-6 and TRBJ2-7; 7 bases match TRBD1. The sequence derives from a female donor in good health, enrolled as a control in a pregnancy study. Sequenced here: CD4+ T cells from peripheral blood mononuclear cells, sampled in the first trimester of pregnancy. The CDR3 DNA reads TGTGCCAGCAGCGCGTCCGGGACAGCTGCCTACGAGCAGTACTTC. Translation gives CASSASGTAAYEQYF. Based on the CDR3 plus reference TRBV5-6 and TRBJ2-7, the full variable domain is DAGVTQSPTHLIKTRGQQVTLRCSPKSGHDTVSWYQQALGQGPQFIFQYYEEEERQRGNFPDRFSGHQFPNYSSELNVNALLLGDSALYLCASSASGTAAYEQYFGPGTRLTVT.